Listed here are 10 T cell receptor beta chains from one sample, sequenced in a study of T cell responses to AZD1222 COVID-19 vaccine. Data came from immunoSEQ multiplex PCR; TCRdb stores just in-frame clones and leaves some out. The data show approximately 180,000 clones, around 90% seen once. Source: peripheral blood, taken 28 days after the second dose of the MenACWY control vaccine. The receptors originated from an adult who received the MenACWY meningococcal vaccine as a control.

The CDR3 sequence: CASSRPEIEKLFF. The CDR3 coding sequence is TGTGCCAGCAGCCGGCCGGAGATTGAAAAACTGTTTTTT. The genes are TRBV7-9 and TRBJ1-4, with D unresolved. Trimming left V 5 bases short and J 7 bases short, with 11 bases between. The CDR3 is 13 residues long. Per germline, CDR1 SEHNR and CDR2 FQNEAQ (reference sequence). The full variable domain, completed using reference TRBV7-9 and TRBJ1-4, is DTGVSQNPRHKITKRGQNVTFRCDPISEHNRLYWYRQTLGQGPEFLTYFQNEAQLEKSRLLSDRFSAERPKGSFSTLEIQRTEQGDSAMYLCASSRPEIEKLFFGSGTQLSVL.

The V and J genes are TRBV2 and TRBJ2-7, with 9 nucleotides matching TRBD1. Trimming removed 6 bases from V and 2 bases from J; junction bases left unmatched: 8. Germline CDR1 SNHLY, CDR2 FYNNEI. The CDR3 length is 15 residues. CDR3 loop: CASRRTGGDPYEQYF. DNA of the CDR3: TGTGCCAGCAGACGTACAGGGGGCGACCCCTACGAGCAGTACTTC.

This sequence joins TRBV6-2 or TRBV6-3 and TRBJ2-2; TRBD2 matches 13 bases. The germline CDR1 and CDR2 sequences are MNHEY and SVGEGT. The length of the CDR3 is 18 residues. V lost 0 bases and J lost 4; bases outside the gene matches: 5. Written as DNA, the CDR3 is TGTGCCAGCAGTTACTCGTCGGGACTAGCGGGACTCACCGGGGAGCTGTTTTTT. Translation: CASSYSSGLAGLTGELFF.

This CDR3 reads CASSHLAGGRNEQFF. The CDR3 nucleotides are TGTGCCAGTAGCCACCTCGCGGGAGGGCGTAATGAGCAGTTCTTC. The chain carries TRBV19 and TRBJ2-1; 9 positions match TRBD2. CDR3 length: 15 residues. Germline loops: CDR1 LNHDA, CDR2 SQIVND (reference sequence). The V gene end was trimmed by 6 bases and the J gene end by 7 bases; junction bases not matched to a gene: 10.

This rearrangement joins TRBV3-1 (or the pseudogene TRBV3-2) to TRBJ2-3; maybe TRBD2 (5 bases). The CDR3 spans 12 residues. Germline V gene lookup returns CDR1 LGHDT and CDR2 YNNKEL (reference sequence). Between the trimmed V and J ends, which lost 4 bases and 8 bases, there was a span of 10 bases. CDR3 protein: CASSLQEATQYF. CDR3 nucleotides: TGTGCCAGCAGCCTCCAGGAGGCTACGCAGTATTTT.

The chain employs TRBV5-5 and TRBJ1-2, with D unresolved. This CDR3 has 11 amino acids. CDR1 SGHKS and CDR2 YYEKEE come from the germline V gene (reference sequence). The germline V and J ends were trimmed by 0 bases and 4 bases, with 1 base remaining between them. The CDR3 region has the DNA TGTGCCAGCAGCTTGGGCTATGGCTACACCTTC. Residues: CASSLGYGYTF.

V usage is TRBV7-9 and J usage is TRBJ1-4; D uncertain. CDR1 and CDR2 from the germline V gene are SEHNR and FQNEAQ (reference sequence). The CDR3 loop spans 14 amino acids. V lost 1 base to trimming and J lost 5 bases, with 8 bases between them. The CDR3 here is CASSLGQVNEKLFF. The CDR3 coding sequence is TGTGCCAGCAGCTTAGGGCAGGTCAATGAAAAACTGTTTTTT.

The V call is TRBV6-2 or TRBV6-3, the J call TRBJ1-1; maybe TRBD1 (6 bases). Per the germline V gene, CDR1 is MNHEY and CDR2 is SVGEGT. This CDR3 has 13 residues. V lost 0 bases, J lost 9 bases, and 11 bases lay in between. For the CDR3, the DNA is TGTGCCAGCAGTTACTCGACAGGACCCAAAGCTTTCTTT. Its protein product is CASSYSTGPKAFF.

Here the CDR3 reads CASSPWEGSYTF. The CDR3 nucleotides read TGTGCCAGCAGCCCGTGGGAGGGGAGCTACACCTTC. The chain joins TRBV5-4 to TRBJ1-2; maybe TRBD1 (5 bases). Germline CDR1 SGHNT, CDR2 YYREEE (reference sequence). The CDR3 is 12 amino acids. Trimming shortened V by 4 bases and J by 9 bases, and 13 bases separated the two germline ends.

The rearrangement joins TRBV9 to TRBJ2-7; 8 bases align to TRBD2. Germline V lookup: CDR1 SGDLS, CDR2 YYNGEE. J lost 1 base, V lost 4 bases, and 7 bases had no gene match. CDR3 length equals 15 residues. In nucleotides, the CDR3 is TGTGCCAGCAGCACTCTCGGGACTAGGTCCTACGAGCAGTACTTC. This gives the protein CASSTLGTRSYEQYF.